This entry features one T cell receptor (beta chain) sequence. Patients selected for sequencing had displayed CD8+CD57+ cell expansion by flow cytometry. The data stem from a study of CD8+CD57+ T cells in acquired aplastic anemia. The V end lost 2 bases, the J end lost 6 bases, and 17 bases lay between the germline ends. The CDR3 consists of 16 residues. Per the germline V gene, CDR1 is ENHRY and CDR2 is SYGVKD. Genomic DNA acted as the template from which TCR beta VDJ combination and CDR3 sequence profiling were carried out. Each CDR3 protein gets one entry after TCRdb re-called the reads with MiXCR. The repertoire has 200,000 to 250,000 distinct CDR3 sequences, 40% to 60% of them found once; the top ten carry roughly 21%.

Sequencing used sorted CD4+, CD8+, or CD8+CD57+ T cells (not recorded which) from PBMCs. This TCR derives from a human donor with aplastic anemia. V and J are TRBV10-3 and TRBJ2-1; D is undetermined. The CDR3 protein is CAISEATDRAGNEQFF. CDR3 in DNA: TGTGCCATCAGTGAGGCGACGGACCGGGCAGGCAATGAGCAGTTCTTC.